This paragraph reports one T cell receptor (beta chain). Its antigen remains unidentified. A read error may account for a junction end that differs from germline. The source of the sample is a study of post-analysis software for immune sequencing data. Across the study: Courses of disease covered relapsing-remitting, secondary progressive and progressive-relapsing multiple sclerosis. Points from the study as a whole: Same-batch preparations were strongly co-clustered by F measure. The five TRBV segments detected at higher frequency in patients than in controls included TRBV5-6, TRBV5-1 and TRBV20-1.

Built from TCR beta cDNA, the libraries had unique molecular identifiers in them. Using its own MiXCR run on the PCR reads, TCRdb lists one record per CDR3 protein. Of some 690,000 distinct CDR3 sequences in the sample, 25% to 30% were seen once. This CDR3 contains 14 residues. The sequenced material came from blood. The receptor's source is a girl aged 5-17 years with multiple sclerosis. The chain uses TRBV12-3 or TRBV12-4 and TRBJ1-2; D remains unclear. CDR3 protein: CASSLNGVGYGYTF. DNA of the CDR3: TGTGCCAGCAGTTTAAACGGGGTAGGATATGGTTACACCTTC.